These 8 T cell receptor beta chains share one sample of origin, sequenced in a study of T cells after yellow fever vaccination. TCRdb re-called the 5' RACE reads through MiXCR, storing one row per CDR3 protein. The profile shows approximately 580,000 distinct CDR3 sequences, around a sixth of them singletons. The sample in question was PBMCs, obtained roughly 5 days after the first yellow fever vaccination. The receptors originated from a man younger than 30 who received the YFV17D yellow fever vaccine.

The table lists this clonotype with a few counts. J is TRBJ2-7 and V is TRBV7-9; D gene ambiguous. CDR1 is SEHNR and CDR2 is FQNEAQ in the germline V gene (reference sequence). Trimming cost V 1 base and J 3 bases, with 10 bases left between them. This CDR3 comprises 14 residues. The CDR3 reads CASSLGRSNYEQYF. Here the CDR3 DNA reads TGTGCCAGCAGCTTAGGTCGGTCCAACTACGAGCAGTACTTC.

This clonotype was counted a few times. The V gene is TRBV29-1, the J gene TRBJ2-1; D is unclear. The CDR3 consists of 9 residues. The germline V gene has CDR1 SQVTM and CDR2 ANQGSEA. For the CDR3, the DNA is TGCACGACCGGGAATGAGCAGTTCTTC. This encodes CTTGNEQFF.

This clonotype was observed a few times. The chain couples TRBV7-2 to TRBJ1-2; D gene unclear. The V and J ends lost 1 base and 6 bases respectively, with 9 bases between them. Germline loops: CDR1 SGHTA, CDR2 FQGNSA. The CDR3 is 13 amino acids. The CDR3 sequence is CASSLGAGNGYTF. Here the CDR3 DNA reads TGTGCCAGCAGCTTAGGGGCCGGTAATGGCTACACCTTC.

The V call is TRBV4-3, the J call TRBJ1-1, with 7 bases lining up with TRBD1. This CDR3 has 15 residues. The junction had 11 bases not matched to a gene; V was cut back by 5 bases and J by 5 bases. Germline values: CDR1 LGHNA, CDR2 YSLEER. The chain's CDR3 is CASSELQGRLTEAFF. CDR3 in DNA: TGCGCCAGCAGCGAGCTACAGGGGCGTTTAACTGAAGCTTTCTTT.

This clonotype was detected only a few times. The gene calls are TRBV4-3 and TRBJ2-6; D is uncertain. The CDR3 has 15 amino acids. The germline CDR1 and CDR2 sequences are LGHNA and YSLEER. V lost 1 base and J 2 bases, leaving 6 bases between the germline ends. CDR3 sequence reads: CASSQGETGANVLTF. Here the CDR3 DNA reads TGCGCCAGCAGCCAAGGGGAAACTGGGGCCAACGTCCTGACTTTC.

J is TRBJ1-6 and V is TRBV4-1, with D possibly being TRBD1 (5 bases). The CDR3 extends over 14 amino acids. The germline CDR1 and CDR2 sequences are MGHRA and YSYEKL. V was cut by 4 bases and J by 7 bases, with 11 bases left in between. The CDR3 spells CASSPEGSNSPLHF. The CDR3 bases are TGCGCCAGCAGCCCGGAGGGGTCGAATTCACCCCTCCACTTT.

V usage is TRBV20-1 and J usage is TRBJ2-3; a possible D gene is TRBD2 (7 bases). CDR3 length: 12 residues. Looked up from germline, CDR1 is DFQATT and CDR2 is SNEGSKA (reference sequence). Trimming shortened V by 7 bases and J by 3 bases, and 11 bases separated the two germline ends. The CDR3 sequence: CSGGGPTDTQYF. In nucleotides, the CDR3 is TGCAGTGGGGGGGGGCCGACAGATACGCAGTATTTT.

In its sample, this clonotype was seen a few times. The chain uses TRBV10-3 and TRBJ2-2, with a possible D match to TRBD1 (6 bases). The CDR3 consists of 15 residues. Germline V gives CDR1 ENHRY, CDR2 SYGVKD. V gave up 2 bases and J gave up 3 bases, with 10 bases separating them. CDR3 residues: CAISEGQGYTGELFF. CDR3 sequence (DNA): TGTGCCATCAGTGAGGGGCAGGGGTACACCGGGGAGCTGTTTTTT.